Detailed here is one T cell receptor (beta chain). These data come from a study of blood T cell repertoires in COVID-19. In the study overall: Samples taken during acute and convalescent COVID-19 were collected in the United States, Italy and Spain. In each case, the material was cDNA or gDNA derived from T cells, B-cell-depleted T cells, or PBMCs.

V lost 10 bases and J lost 2, with 11 bases in between. This CDR3 has 12 amino acids. As originally analysed: Quantification of nucleated cells was approximated via reference gene primer amplification. Sequenced by immunoSEQ multiplex PCR; TCRdb stores in-frame clones only, minus some. Clonal size and the V and J genes are those of that table, whereas D and trimming came from the DNA. The profile shows 210,000 or so clones, almost 90% of them singletons. The material sequenced was peripheral blood. The clonotype originates from a woman aged 55-75 years with acute or convalescent COVID-19. The chain recombines TRBV12-3 or TRBV12-4 with TRBJ2-5; possible D gene TRBD1, 7 bases. CDR3 loop: CATAGQQETQYF. The CDR3 DNA follows: TGTGCCACCGCGGGACAGCAAGAGACCCAGTACTTC.